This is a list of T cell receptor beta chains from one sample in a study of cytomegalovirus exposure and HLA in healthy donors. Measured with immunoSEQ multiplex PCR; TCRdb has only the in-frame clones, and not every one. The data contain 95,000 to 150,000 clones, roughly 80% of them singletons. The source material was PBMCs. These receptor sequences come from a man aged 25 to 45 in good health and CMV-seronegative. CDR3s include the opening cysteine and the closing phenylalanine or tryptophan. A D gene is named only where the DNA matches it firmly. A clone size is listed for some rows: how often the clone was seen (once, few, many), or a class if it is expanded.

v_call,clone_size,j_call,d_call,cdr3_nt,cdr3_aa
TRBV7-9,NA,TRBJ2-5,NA,TGTGCCAGCAGCCTTGGAGGGATCGAGACCCAGTACTTC,CASSLGGIETQYF
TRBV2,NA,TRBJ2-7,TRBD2,TGTGCCAGCACCGGACTAGTTTCTTCCGAGCAGTACTTC,CASTGLVSSEQYF
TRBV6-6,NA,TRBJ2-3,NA,TGTGCCACCCTTGACGGGAACACAGATACGCAGTATTTT,CATLDGNTDTQYF
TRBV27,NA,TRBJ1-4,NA,TGTGCCAGCAGACCCGGCGTGGCAGTAGCTACTGAAAAACTGTTTTTT,CASRPGVAVATEKLFF
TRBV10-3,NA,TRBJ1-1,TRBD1,TGTGCCATCAGTGAGCTTTTGGGGACAGGCCCCACTGAAGCTTTCTTT,CAISELLGTGPTEAFF
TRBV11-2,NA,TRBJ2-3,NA,TGTGCCAGCAGCTTATTTGTCTCGCAGGGGTACACAGATACGCAGTATTTT,CASSLFVSQGYTDTQYF
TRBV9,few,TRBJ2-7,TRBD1,TGTGCCAGCAGCGCCCTCGACAGGGTGAGCGAGCAGTACTTC,CASSALDRVSEQYF
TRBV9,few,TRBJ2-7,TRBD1,TGTGCCAGCAGCGATACGGACAGGGGGGCGCAGTACTTC,CASSDTDRGAQYF
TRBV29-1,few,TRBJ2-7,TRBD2,TGCAGCGCTGGGGGGGGGTTGGAGCAGTACTTC,CSAGGGLEQYF
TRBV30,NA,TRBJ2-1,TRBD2,TGTGCCTGGAGTGAGGTGTGGAGCGGGGGGGCGGGTGAGCAGTTCTTC,CAWSEVWSGGAGEQFF
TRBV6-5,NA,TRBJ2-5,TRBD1,TGTGCCAGCAGTTACGACAGGGAAGAGACCCAGTACTTC,CASSYDREETQYF
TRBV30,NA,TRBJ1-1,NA,TGTGCCTGGAGTGTGGGCGGGGGCACTGAAGCTTTCTTT,CAWSVGGGTEAFF
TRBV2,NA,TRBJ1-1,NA,TGTGCCAGCAGTGAAGATTTCGCAGGGAAAGCTTTCTTT,CASSEDFAGKAFF
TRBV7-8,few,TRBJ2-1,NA,TGTGCCAGCAGCTTTAGGGACACATACAATGAGCAGTTCTTC,CASSFRDTYNEQFF